This T cell receptor beta chain was obtained from a study of OX40 agonist ivuxolimab in advanced cancers. Study-level background: Ivuxolimab, which targeted the costimulatory receptor OX40 (CD134), was an agonistic, fully human IgG2 monoclonal antibody. Prior anti-PD-1, anti-PD-L1 or anti-CTLA-4 therapy was permitted, and less than 45% of dose-escalation patients had received checkpoint inhibitors. The paper describes the monotherapy dose-escalation part (N = 52 patients) of the phase I trial of ivuxolimab. Of the approximately 53 patients in dose escalation, some 20 had hepatocellular carcinoma, some 15 had melanoma, 9 had renal cell carcinoma and 9 had head and neck cancer. Partial responses were achieved by three dose-escalation patients, of whom one had hepatocellular carcinoma and two had cutaneous melanoma. In the dose-escalation cohort, 75% to 90% of patients were male, and the mean age was approximately 60 years with a range of roughly 20 to 80. The point of sequencing TCRbeta in the periphery was to test whether ivuxolimab changed TCR sequence diversity and drove clonal T-cell expansion. Intravenous ivuxolimab was administered to patients every 2 weeks at six dose levels: 0.01, 0.1, 0.3, 1.5, 3 and 10 mg/kg. The paper's findings and limits, for the study overall: Partial responders in the 0.1-3.0 mg/kg groups had among the lowest normalized peripheral clonal expansion, especially among CD8+ T cells. At doses of 0.1 to 3.0 mg/kg, clonal expansion of both CD4+ and CD8+ T cells in blood was seen between baseline and week 6. After ivuxolimab, CD8+ T cells had more expanded clones than CD4+ T cells on average. Low levels of normalized T-cell clonal expansion were also shown by some nonresponding patients. The antigen specificity of the clonally expanded peripheral T cells was not determined.

As regards this clone: It lacks a known antigen. No base quality information exists; no much larger clone differs at one position.

Patients with autoimmune disease history or receiving systemic immunosuppression were excluded from the trial. Peripheral blood for TCR sequencing was drawn from every dose cohort at baseline, at cycle 4 day 1 and at cycle 7 day 1. The samples were drawn from a first-in-human, open-label, multicenter phase I dose-escalation trial of ivuxolimab. Adults with locally advanced or metastatic melanoma, renal cell carcinoma, hepatocellular carcinoma or head and neck squamous cell carcinoma were enrolled in the trial. Before TCR sequencing, CD4+ and CD8+ T cells were separately sorted from peripheral blood. V is pruned by 0 bases and J by 7 bases, leaving 5 bases of the junction without a gene match. CDR1 and CDR2 are read off the germline V gene (reference sequence) as GTSNPN and SVGIG. Measured from the cysteine to the phenylalanine, the CDR3 is 14 residues long. Only CDR3 DNA is held: 42 bases, read in frame from base 1.

For sequencing of the TCRbeta CDR3 region, genomic DNA was extracted from the sorted cells. TCRbeta CDR3 regions were sequenced using the immunoSEQ Assay. The immuneACCESS repertoire file appears here via TCRdb, limited to in-frame rearrangements. These files lack a portion of the clones; in checked studies, under half of the deficit traces to unresolved V genes, and the cause of the others is not known. Within this sample are 57,000 or so clones, with approximately 93% of them counted one time only. Around 18% of the sample lies in the top ten. The specimen comprised CD4+ or CD8+ T cells sorted from blood, sampled in a trial of the OX40 agonist ivuxolimab. The origin of this receptor is an adult with an advanced solid tumor such as melanoma, head and neck, liver or kidney cancer. The V gene is TRBV30 and the J gene is TRBJ2-7, with 11 central nucleotides matching TRBD2. The CDR3 reads CAWSVTTSGIEQYF. The DNA is TGTGCCTGGAGTGTCACGACTAGCGGGATTGAGCAGTACTTC.